Detailed here is one T cell receptor (beta chain). TCRdb processed the RT-PCR reads anew with MiXCR; each CDR3 protein has one entry. The profile shows approximately 720,000 distinct CDR3 sequences, more than 13% of them singletons. Per the germline V gene, CDR1 is LGHDT and CDR2 is YNNKEL (reference sequence). This CDR3 is 13 amino acids long. Trimming removed 2 bases from V and 2 bases from J, with 5 bases in between. The sample consisted of memory CD4+ T cells from blood. This sequence originates from a female donor in good health, serving as a healthy control. The V call is TRBV3-1, the J call TRBJ2-3; D remains unclear. Here the CDR3 DNA reads TGTGCCAGCAGCCAATTCCTCACAGATACGCAGTATTTT. Translation gives CASSQFLTDTQYF.